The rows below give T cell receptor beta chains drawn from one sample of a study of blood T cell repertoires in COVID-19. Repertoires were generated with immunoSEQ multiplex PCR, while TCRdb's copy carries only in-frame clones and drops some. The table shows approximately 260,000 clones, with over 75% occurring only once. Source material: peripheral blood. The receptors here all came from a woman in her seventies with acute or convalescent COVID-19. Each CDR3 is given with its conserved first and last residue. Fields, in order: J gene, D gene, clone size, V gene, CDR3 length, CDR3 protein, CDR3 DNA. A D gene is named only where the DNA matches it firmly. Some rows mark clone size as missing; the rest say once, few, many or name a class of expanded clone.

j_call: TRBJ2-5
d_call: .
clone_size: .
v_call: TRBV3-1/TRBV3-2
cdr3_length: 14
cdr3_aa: CASSSPNTVETQYF
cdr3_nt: TGTGCCAGCAGCTCACCAAACACCGTGGAGACCCAGTACTTC

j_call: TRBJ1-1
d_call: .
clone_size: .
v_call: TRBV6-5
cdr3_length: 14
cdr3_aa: CASSLQGPNTEAFF
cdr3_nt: TGTGCCAGCAGCCTACAGGGACCGAACACTGAAGCTTTCTTT

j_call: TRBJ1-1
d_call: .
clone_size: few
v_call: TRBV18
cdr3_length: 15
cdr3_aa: CASSLQQGVDTEAFF
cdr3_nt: TGTGCCAGCTCACTACAACAGGGCGTTGACACTGAAGCTTTCTTT

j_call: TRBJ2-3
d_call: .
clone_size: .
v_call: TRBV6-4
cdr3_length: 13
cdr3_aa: CASSRGTTDTQYF
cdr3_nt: TGTGCCAGCAGCCGGGGAACCACAGATACGCAGTATTTT

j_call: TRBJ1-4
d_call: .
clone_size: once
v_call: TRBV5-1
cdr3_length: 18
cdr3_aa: CASSSPVGGAEPNEKLFF
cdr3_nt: TGCGCCAGCAGCTCCCCCGTAGGGGGAGCGGAGCCTAATGAAAAACTGTTTTTT

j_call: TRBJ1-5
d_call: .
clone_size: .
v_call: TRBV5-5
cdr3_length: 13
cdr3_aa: CASSLEERQPQHF
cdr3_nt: TGTGCCAGCAGCTTGGAAGAACGGCAGCCCCAGCATTTT

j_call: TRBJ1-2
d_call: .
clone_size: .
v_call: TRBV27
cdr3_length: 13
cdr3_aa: CASSFRGGNGYTF
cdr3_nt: TGTGCCAGCAGTTTTCGTGGGGGGAACGGCTACACCTTC

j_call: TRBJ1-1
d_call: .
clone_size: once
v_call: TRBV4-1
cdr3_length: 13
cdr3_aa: CASSRRQSTEAFF
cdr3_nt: TGCGCCAGCAGCCGCCGACAGAGCACTGAAGCTTTCTTT

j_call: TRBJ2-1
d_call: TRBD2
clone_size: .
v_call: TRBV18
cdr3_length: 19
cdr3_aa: CASSPPNAGGSSSYNEQFF
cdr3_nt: TGTGCCAGCTCACCACCGAATGCGGGGGGTTCGAGCTCCTACAATGAGCAGTTCTTC

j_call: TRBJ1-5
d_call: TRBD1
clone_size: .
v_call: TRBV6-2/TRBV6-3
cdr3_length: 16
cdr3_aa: CASSYGTGGSNQPQHF
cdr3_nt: TGTGCCAGCAGTTACGGGACAGGGGGTAGCAATCAGCCCCAGCATTTT

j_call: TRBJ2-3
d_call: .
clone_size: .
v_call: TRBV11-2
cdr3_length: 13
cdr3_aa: CASSKNFQDTQYF
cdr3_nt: TGTGCCAGCAGCAAAAACTTCCAAGATACGCAGTATTTT

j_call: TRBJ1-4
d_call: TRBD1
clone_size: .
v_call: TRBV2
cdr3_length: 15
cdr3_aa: CASRRVGGEGEKLFF
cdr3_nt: TGTGCCAGCAGAAGGGTAGGGGGCGAAGGGGAAAAACTGTTTTTT

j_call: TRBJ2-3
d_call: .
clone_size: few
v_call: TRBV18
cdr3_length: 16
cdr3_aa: CASSGGTGLGTDTQYF
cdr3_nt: TGTGCCAGCTCCGGCGGAACAGGGTTAGGCACAGATACGCAGTATTTT

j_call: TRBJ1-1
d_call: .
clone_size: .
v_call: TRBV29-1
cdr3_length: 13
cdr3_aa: CSAEGGAHTEAFF
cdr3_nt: TGCAGCGCGGAAGGGGGGGCACACACTGAAGCTTTCTTT

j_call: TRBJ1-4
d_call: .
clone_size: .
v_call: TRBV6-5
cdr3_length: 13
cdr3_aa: CASTPNGREKLFF
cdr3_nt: TGTGCCAGCACACCCAATGGGCGAGAAAAACTGTTTTTT

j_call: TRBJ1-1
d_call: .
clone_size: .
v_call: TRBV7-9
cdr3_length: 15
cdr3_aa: CASSLTSPPGTEAFF
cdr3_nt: TGTGCCAGCAGCTTAACGAGCCCCCCGGGCACTGAAGCTTTCTTT

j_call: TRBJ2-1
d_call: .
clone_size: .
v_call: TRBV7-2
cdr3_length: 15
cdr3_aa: CASSAPGTSYNEQFF
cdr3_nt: TGTGCCAGCAGCGCCCCCGGGACTTCCTACAATGAGCAGTTCTTC

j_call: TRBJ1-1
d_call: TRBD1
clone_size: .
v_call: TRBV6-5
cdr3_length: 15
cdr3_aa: CASSPTWTGGTEAFF
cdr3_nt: TGTGCCAGCAGCCCGACATGGACAGGGGGCACTGAAGCTTTCTTT

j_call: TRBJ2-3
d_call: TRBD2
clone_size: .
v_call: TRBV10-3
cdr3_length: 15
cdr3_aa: CAISERRVAGVTQYF
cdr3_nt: TGTGCCATCAGTGAGAGGCGGGTCGCGGGGGTTACGCAGTATTTT

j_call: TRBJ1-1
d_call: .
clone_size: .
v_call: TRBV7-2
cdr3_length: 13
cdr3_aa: CASSWGGYTEAFF
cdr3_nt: TGTGCCAGCAGCTGGGGGGGTTACACTGAAGCTTTCTTT

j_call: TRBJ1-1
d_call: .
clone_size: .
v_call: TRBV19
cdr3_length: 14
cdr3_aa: CASSPTGWNTEAFF
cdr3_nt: TGTGCCAGTAGTCCTACAGGGTGGAACACTGAAGCTTTCTTT

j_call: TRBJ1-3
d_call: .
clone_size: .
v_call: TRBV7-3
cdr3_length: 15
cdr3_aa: CASSLMGGSGNTIYF
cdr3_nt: TGTGCCAGCAGCTTAATGGGGGGCTCTGGAAACACCATATATTTT

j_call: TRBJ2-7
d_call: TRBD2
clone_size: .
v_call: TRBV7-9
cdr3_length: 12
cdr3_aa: CASSPLADEQYF
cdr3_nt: TGTGCCAGCAGCCCCCTAGCGGACGAGCAGTACTTC

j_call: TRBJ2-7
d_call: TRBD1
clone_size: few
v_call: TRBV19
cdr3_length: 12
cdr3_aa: CASSDRAYEQYF
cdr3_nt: TGTGCCAGTAGTGACAGGGCCTACGAGCAGTACTTC

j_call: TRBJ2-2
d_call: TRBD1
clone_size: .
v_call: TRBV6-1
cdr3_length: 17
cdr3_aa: CASSGTGDPTGTGELFF
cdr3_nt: TGTGCCAGCAGTGGGACAGGGGATCCCACCGGCACCGGGGAGCTGTTTTTT

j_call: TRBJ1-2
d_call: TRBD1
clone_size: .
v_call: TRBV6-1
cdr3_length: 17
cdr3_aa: CASSEGQGFSSDYGYTF
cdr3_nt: TGTGCCAGCAGTGAAGGACAGGGGTTCTCGTCGGACTATGGCTACACCTTC

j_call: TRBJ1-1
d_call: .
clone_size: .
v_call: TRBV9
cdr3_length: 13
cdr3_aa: CASSVGRGTEAFF
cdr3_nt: TGTGCCAGCAGCGTAGGCAGGGGCACTGAAGCTTTCTTT

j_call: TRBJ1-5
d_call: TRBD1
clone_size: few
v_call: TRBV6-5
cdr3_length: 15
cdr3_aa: CASSPQGGNNQPQHF
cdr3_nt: TGTGCCAGCAGCCCCCAGGGGGGTAACAATCAGCCCCAGCATTTT

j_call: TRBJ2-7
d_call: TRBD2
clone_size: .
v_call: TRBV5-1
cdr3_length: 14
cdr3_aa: CASKPSGNPYEQYF
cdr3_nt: TGCGCCAGCAAGCCTAGCGGGAACCCCTACGAGCAGTACTTC

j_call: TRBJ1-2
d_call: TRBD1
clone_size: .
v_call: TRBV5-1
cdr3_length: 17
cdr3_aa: CASSLVGQGTLGGGYTF
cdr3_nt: TGCGCCAGCAGCTTAGTGGGACAGGGAACCCTCGGAGGTGGCTACACCTTC

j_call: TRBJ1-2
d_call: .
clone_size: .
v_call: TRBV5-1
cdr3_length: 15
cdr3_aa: CASSGGTSFSGGYTF
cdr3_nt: TGCGCCAGCAGCGGCGGGACTTCCTTCAGTGGGGGCTACACCTTC

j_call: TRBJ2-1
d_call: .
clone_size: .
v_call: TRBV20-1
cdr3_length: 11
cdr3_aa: CSARVTDEQFF
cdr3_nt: TGCAGTGCTAGAGTCACGGATGAGCAGTTCTTC

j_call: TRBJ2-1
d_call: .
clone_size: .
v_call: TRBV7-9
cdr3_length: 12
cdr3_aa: CASSLDNNEQFF
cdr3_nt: TGTGCCAGCAGCTTAGATAACAATGAGCAGTTCTTC

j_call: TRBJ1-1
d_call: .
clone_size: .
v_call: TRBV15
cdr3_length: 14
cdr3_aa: CATSKEWRDTEAFF
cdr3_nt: TGTGCCACCAGCAAGGAGTGGAGGGATACTGAAGCTTTCTTT

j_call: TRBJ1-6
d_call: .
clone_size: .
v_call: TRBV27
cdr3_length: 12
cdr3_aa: CASSGAGGALHF
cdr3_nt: TGTGCCAGCTCCGGGGCGGGAGGGGCCCTCCACTTT

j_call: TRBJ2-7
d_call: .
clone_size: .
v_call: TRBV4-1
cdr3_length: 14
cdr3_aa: CASSQVGGRREQYF
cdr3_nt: TGCGCCAGCAGCCAAGTCGGAGGTAGACGCGAGCAGTACTTC

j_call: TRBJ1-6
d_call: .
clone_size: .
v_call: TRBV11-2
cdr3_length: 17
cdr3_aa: CASSFGPTGPSSAPLHF
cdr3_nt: TGTGCCAGCAGCTTCGGCCCCACAGGACCATCTTCGGCACCCCTCCACTTT